This TCR beta chain was retrieved from a study of cytomegalovirus exposure and HLA in healthy donors. General observations from the study: For cytomegalovirus status, the classifier reportedly gave diagnoses with high specificity and sensitivity. Later work found most CMV-associated TCR beta chains apparently HLA-restricted. In vitro testing confirmed a few CMV-associated chains as specific for CMV antigens.

The primer mix had 60 Vbeta and 13 Jbeta primers. Only in-frame clones appear in the TCRdb table, and some are missing; sequencing was by immunoSEQ multiplex PCR. The sample consists of hundreds of thousands of clones, more than 75% of them appearing once. Points on this clone: Its cognate antigen is unknown.

The CDR3 runs to 14 residues. The germline V gene has CDR1 SGHNT and CDR2 YENEEA. V lost 6 bases to trimming and J lost 5 bases, with 13 bases between them. The chain recombines TRBV11-3 with TRBJ2-2, with D perhaps TRBD1 (7 bases). This TCR derives from a girl aged 2 to 9 in good health and CMV-seronegative. Material for sequencing was PBMCs. CDR3 DNA sequence: TGTGCCAGCAGATTTCAGGGGGGAACCGGGGAGCTGTTTTTT. Encoded protein: CASRFQGGTGELFF.